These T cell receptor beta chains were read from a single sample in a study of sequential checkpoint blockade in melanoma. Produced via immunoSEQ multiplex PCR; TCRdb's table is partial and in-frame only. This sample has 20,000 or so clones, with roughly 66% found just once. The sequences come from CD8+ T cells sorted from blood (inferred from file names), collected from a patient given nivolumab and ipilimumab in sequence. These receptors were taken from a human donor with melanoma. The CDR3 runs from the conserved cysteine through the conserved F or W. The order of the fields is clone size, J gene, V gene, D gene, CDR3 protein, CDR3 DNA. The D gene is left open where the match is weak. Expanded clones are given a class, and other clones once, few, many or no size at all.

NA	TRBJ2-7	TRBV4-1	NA	CASSQGPANYEQYF	TGCGCCAGCAGCCAAGGTCCAGCGAACTACGAGCAGTACTTC
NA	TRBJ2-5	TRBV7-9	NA	CASSLSGSQETQYF	TGTGCCAGCAGCTTATCAGGATCCCAAGAGACCCAGTACTTC
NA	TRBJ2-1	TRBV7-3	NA	CASSLNGFSYNEQFF	TGTGCCAGCAGCTTAAACGGGTTCTCCTACAATGAGCAGTTCTTC
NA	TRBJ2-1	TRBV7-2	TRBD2	CASSLETSAYNEQFF	TGTGCCAGCAGCCTTGAGACTAGCGCATACAATGAGCAGTTCTTC
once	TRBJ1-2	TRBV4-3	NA	CASSQDATDTYGYTF	TGCGCCAGCAGCCAAGATGCGACGGACACCTATGGCTACACCTTC
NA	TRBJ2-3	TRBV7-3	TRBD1	CASSPWDRGTDTQYF	TGTGCCAGCAGCCCCTGGGACAGGGGCACAGATACGCAGTATTTT
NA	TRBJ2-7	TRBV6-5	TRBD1	CASSYGTVYEQYF	TGTGCCAGCAGTTACGGGACAGTTTACGAGCAGTACTTC
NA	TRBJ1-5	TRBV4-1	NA	CASSQGGGGNQPQHF	TGCGCCAGCAGCCAAGGGGGAGGGGGCAATCAGCCCCAGCATTTT
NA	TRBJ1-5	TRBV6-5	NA	CASSYGGSQPQHF	TGTGCCAGCAGTTACGGGGGGAGTCAGCCCCAGCATTTT
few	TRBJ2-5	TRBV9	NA	CASSSRTGEGETQYF	TGTGCCAGCAGCTCCAGGACGGGAGAGGGAGAGACCCAGTACTTC
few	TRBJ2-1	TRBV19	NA	CASPRVAWYNEQFF	TGTGCCAGCCCTAGGGTAGCGTGGTACAATGAGCAGTTCTTC
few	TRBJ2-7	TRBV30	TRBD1	CAWSAGTGDYEQYF	TGTGCCTGGAGCGCCGGGACAGGGGACTACGAGCAGTACTTC
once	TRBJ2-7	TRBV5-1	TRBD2	CASTLYSGRMDEQYF	TGCGCCAGCACCCTTTACAGCGGGAGAATGGACGAGCAGTACTTC
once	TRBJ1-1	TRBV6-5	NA	CASSYGGFGTEAFF	TGTGCCAGCAGTTACGGGGGGTTCGGCACTGAAGCTTTCTTT
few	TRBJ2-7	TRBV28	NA	CASSLPSRGIGFYEQYF	TGTGCCAGCAGTTTGCCCTCGCGAGGAATCGGTTTCTACGAGCAGTACTTC
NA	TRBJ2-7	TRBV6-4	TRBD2	CASSPTAALADYEQYF	TGTGCCAGCAGTCCCACGGCGGCACTAGCGGACTACGAGCAGTACTTC
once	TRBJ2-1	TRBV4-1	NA	CASSQISWTVYNEQFF	TGCGCCAGCAGCCAAATATCCTGGACAGTCTACAATGAGCAGTTCTTC
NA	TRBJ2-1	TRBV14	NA	CASSPLGRAPYNEQFF	TGTGCCAGCAGCCCGCTGGGCAGGGCCCCCTACAATGAGCAGTTCTTC
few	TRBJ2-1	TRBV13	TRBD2	CASSVIAGDNRNEQFF	TGTGCCAGCAGCGTAATAGCGGGAGATAACCGCAATGAGCAGTTCTTC
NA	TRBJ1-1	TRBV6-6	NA	CASSYSPGVNTEAFF	TGTGCCAGCAGTTACTCACCCGGGGTGAACACTGAAGCTTTCTTT
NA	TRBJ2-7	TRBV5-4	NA	CASSLQRGLEQYF	TGTGCCAGCAGCTTGCAACGGGGACTGGAGCAGTACTTC
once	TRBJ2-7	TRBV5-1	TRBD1	CASSLSGTGVYEQYF	TGCGCCAGCAGCTTGTCTGGGACAGGGGTCTACGAGCAGTACTTC
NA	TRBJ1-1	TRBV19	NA	CASSTTPGVEAFF	TGTGCCAGTAGTACAACACCAGGGGTGGAAGCTTTCTTT